This T cell receptor beta chain is drawn from a study of cytomegalovirus exposure and HLA in healthy donors. Trimming took off 2 bases at V and 3 bases at J, with 16 bases between the two ends. Germline V gene data show CDR1 as MDHEN and CDR2 as SYDVKM. The CDR3 is 16 residues long. The PCR contained 60 Vbeta and 13 Jbeta primers. TCRdb's copy holds only in-frame clones and misses some; the assay was immunoSEQ multiplex PCR. The sample lists more than 90,000 clones; approximately 78% were seen once. Material for sequencing was PBMCs. The J gene is TRBJ2-5, the V gene TRBV28; a weak D match, TRBD1 (6 bases). This clonotype was obtained from a woman aged 55 to 70 in good health and CMV-seronegative. The CDR3 spells CASSLGGQGIKETQYF. The CDR3 DNA reads as TGTGCCAGCAGTTTAGGGGGCCAGGGTATCAAAGAGACCCAGTACTTC.